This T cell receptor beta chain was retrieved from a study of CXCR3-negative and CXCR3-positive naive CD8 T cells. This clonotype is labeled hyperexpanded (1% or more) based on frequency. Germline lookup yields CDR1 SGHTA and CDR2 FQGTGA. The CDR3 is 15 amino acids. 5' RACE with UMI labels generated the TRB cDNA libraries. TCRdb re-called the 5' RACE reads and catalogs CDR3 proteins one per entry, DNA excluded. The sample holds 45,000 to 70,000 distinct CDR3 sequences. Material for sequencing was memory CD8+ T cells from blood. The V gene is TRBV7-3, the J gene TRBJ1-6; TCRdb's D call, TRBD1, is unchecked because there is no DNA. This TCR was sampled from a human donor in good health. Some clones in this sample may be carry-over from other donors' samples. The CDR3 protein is CASSSTGGAGSPLHF.